The 24 T cell receptor beta chains presented below share a single source sample, sequenced in a study of blood T cell repertoires in COVID-19. Assay used: immunoSEQ multiplex PCR; TCRdb lists only in-frame clones, some missing. The table lists about 330,000 clones, roughly 90% of them singletons. The sequenced sample was peripheral blood. These receptors all stem from a woman aged 50 to 60 with active or convalescent COVID-19.

The chain joins TRBV28 to TRBJ1-1, with 7 bases fitting TRBD1. CDR1 is MDHEN and CDR2 is SYDVKM in the germline V gene. The CDR3 length is 15 residues. V lost 6 bases, J lost 3 bases, and 10 bases stayed unmatched. The CDR3 protein is CASRPGTEKYTEAFF. The CDR3 bases are TGTGCCAGCAGGCCCGGGACAGAGAAGTACACTGAAGCTTTCTTT.

This clone was seen just once. The chain carries TRBV5-1 and TRBJ2-7; 7 bases are a match to TRBD1. The V gene's germline CDR1 is SGHRS and CDR2 YFSETQ. The V segment lost 2 bases and the J segment 3 bases; nucleotides outside the gene matches: 2. The CDR3 totals 13 residues. The CDR3 sequence is CASSLQGFYEQYF. The CDR3 DNA sequence: TGCGCCAGCAGCTTACAGGGGTTCTACGAGCAGTACTTC.

The J gene is TRBJ1-5, the V gene TRBV19; maybe TRBD1 (5 bases). V was clipped by 4 bases and J by 3 bases, with 13 bases between them. Germline V CDR1 and CDR2: LNHDA, SQIVND (reference sequence). CDR3 size: 15 residues. CDR3: CASSSRQTINQPQHF. DNA of the CDR3: TGTGCCAGTAGTAGTCGACAGACGATCAATCAGCCCCAGCATTTT. The full variable domain, its missing parts supplied by reference TRBV19 and TRBJ1-5, is DGGITQSPKYLFRKEGQNVTLSCEQNLNHDAMYWYRQDPGQGLRLIYYSQIVNDFQKGDIAEGYSVSREKKESFPLTVTSAQKNPTAFYLCASSSRQTINQPQHFGDGTRLSIL.

The chain employs TRBV6-2 or TRBV6-3 and TRBJ1-5; D might be TRBD1 (6 bases). V dropped 6 bases and J dropped 0 bases, with 15 bases sitting between them. This CDR3 has 16 amino acids. Germline V gene data show CDR1 as MNHEY and CDR2 as SVGEGT. The chain's CDR3 is CASSPEQGYSNQPQHF. CDR3 bases: TGTGCCAGCAGCCCTGAACAGGGTTATAGCAATCAGCCCCAGCATTTT.

The chain joins TRBV6-2 or TRBV6-3 to TRBJ1-2; D might be TRBD1 (6 bases). CDR3 size: 13 residues. V was shortened by 5 bases and J by 4 bases, with 11 bases between the two germline ends. Germline V gene lookup returns CDR1 MNHEY and CDR2 SVGEGT. The DNA for the CDR3 is TGTGCCAGCAGTCTACAGGGATTCTATGGCTACACCTTC. It specifies CASSLQGFYGYTF.

In its sample, this clone was seen once. The rearrangement uses TRBV27 and TRBJ2-3; TRBD2 aligns across 16 bases. There are 17 residues in the CDR3. After removal of 4 bases from V and 10 bases from J, the junction contained 11 bases not matched to a gene. CDR1 MNHEY and CDR2 SMNVEV come from the germline V gene (reference sequence). CDR3: CASSSDPGLAGGTAQYF. The CDR3 DNA reads TGTGCCAGCAGTTCGGATCCGGGACTAGCGGGAGGGACCGCGCAGTATTTT.

This sequence joins TRBV11-1 and TRBJ1-1; D is uncertain. The CDR3 runs 14 residues. Trimming cost V 3 bases and J 1 base, with 9 bases left between them. Germline V gene lookup returns CDR1 SGHAT and CDR2 FQDESV (reference sequence). The DNA of the CDR3 is TGTGCCAGCAGCTTTACGAGTAGGAACACTGAAGCTTTCTTT. It translates to CASSFTSRNTEAFF. Filled out from reference TRBV11-1 and TRBJ1-1, the complete variable domain reads EAEVAQSPRYKITEKSQAVAFWCDPISGHATLYWYRQILGQGPELLVQFQDESVVDDSQLPKDRFSAERLKGVDSTLKIQPAELGDSAMYLCASSFTSRNTEAFFGQGTRLTVV.

This clone came up once. The rearrangement uses TRBV11-2 and TRBJ2-7; maybe TRBD2 (5 bases). V lost 5 bases, J lost 0 bases, and 11 bases lay in between. CDR3 length: 14 amino acids. CDR1 and CDR2 from the germline V gene are SGHAT and FQNNGV. CDR3 nucleotides: TGTGCCAGCAGCACGACAACTAGCTCCTACGAGCAGTACTTC. Its translation: CASSTTTSSYEQYF.

This chain links TRBV28 with TRBJ1-2; no clear D gene. The CDR3 is made up of 14 amino acids. The V end lost 4 bases, the J end lost 4 bases, and 13 bases lay between the germline ends. In germline, CDR1 is MDHEN, CDR2 SYDVKM. CDR3 DNA sequence: TGTGCCAGCAGTTCTGGGCCCCTCTCCTATGGCTACACCTTC. Protein: CASSSGPLSYGYTF.

The V call is TRBV5-1, the J call TRBJ2-3; TRBD1 matches at 11 bases. V dropped 4 bases and J dropped 5; count of bases not matched to a gene: 6. This CDR3 is 15 amino acids long. Germline V lookup: CDR1 SGHRS, CDR2 YFSETQ. CDR3 DNA sequence: TGCGCCAGCAGCGGGACAGGGGGGACGAAAGATACGCAGTATTTT. It yields the protein CASSGTGGTKDTQYF.

This chain uses TRBV19 with TRBJ2-3; 11 bases map to TRBD2. J gave up 1 base and V 6 bases, and 6 bases lay outside the gene matches. The CDR3 spans 16 residues. In germline, CDR1 is LNHDA, CDR2 SQIVND (reference sequence). The DNA for the CDR3 is TGTGCCAGTAGGACAATAGCGGGGGGGGGCACAGATACGCAGTATTTT. Its translation is CASRTIAGGGTDTQYF.

The CDR3 DNA reads TGTGCCAGCAGCCAAGTGAGACAGGGAAACTACACCTTC. Amino acids: CASSQVRQGNYTF. The chain uses TRBV14 and TRBJ1-2; 7 bases fit TRBD1. V shed 1 base, J shed 10 bases, and the junction held 6 bases outside the gene matches. Germline V gene sequence: CDR1 SGHDN, CDR2 FVKESK. The length of the CDR3 is 13 residues.

This chain's CDR3 is CASSQRLPSYNEQFF. The CDR3 nucleotides read TGCGCCAGCAGCCAGAGATTACCCTCCTACAATGAGCAGTTCTTC. The chain is built from TRBV4-1 and TRBJ2-1; no reliable D call. With 3 bases removed from V and 0 bases from J, the gap between germline ends came to 9 bases. The length of the CDR3 is 15 residues. From germline, CDR1 is MGHRA and CDR2 YSYEKL.

V is TRBV7-2 and J is TRBJ2-5, with 7 positions matching TRBD2. The CDR3 has 15 amino acids. Germline V CDR1 and CDR2: SGHTA, FQGNSA. The trim removed 2 bases at V and 1 base at J, leaving 4 bases unmatched. This chain's CDR3 is CASSLYRGSQETQYF. CDR3 nucleotide sequence: TGTGCCAGCAGCTTATACCGCGGGAGCCAAGAGACCCAGTACTTC. The full variable domain, completed using reference TRBV7-2 and TRBJ2-5, is GAGVSQSPSNKVTEKGKDVELRCDPISGHTALYWYRQSLGQGLEFLIYFQGNSAPDKSGLPSDRFSAERTGGSVSTLTIQRTQQEDSAVYLCASSLYRGSQETQYFGPGTRLLVL.

This clone was recorded once. This is likely a read error, given that the CDR3 carries no conserved phenylalanine or tryptophan at its end. The limits of the CDR3 on the DNA are not certain, so only TCRdb's listed CDR3 is given. The V and J genes are TRBV12-3 or TRBV12-4 and TRBJ1-3; the tabulated D call, TRBD1, remains unverified against the DNA. The CDR3 extends over 12 residues, inclusive of both ends. The CDR3: CASRSHDSWDVL.

A word on this clone: Other DNA variants within this sample encode the same CDR3. This sequence joins TRBV27 and TRBJ1-3, with 7 bases that match TRBD1. The V gene end was trimmed by 5 bases and the J gene end by 4 bases; junction bases not matched to a gene: 2. The CDR3 is made up of 13 amino acids. CDR1 is MNHEY, CDR2 SMNVEV, per germline (reference sequence). The CDR3 reads CASSPTGGNTIYF. In DNA form, the CDR3 reads TGTGCCAGCAGTCCGACAGGGGGAAACACCATATATTTT.

The chain recombines TRBV19 with TRBJ1-4; a possible D gene is TRBD1 (6 bases). The V end lost 7 bases, the J end lost 5 bases, and 20 bases lay between the germline ends. Germline V gives CDR1 LNHDA, CDR2 SQIVND (reference sequence). This CDR3 is 16 amino acids long. The CDR3 reads CASTQQPGQTNEKLFF. The CDR3 DNA reads as TGTGCCAGTACCCAACAACCGGGACAAACGAATGAAAAACTGTTTTTT.

The rearrangement uses TRBV28 and TRBJ2-3; the match to TRBD1 covers 12 bases. With V trimmed by 5 bases and J by 6 bases, 6 bases remained unmatched. The CDR3 sequence is 15 residues long. In germline, CDR1 is MDHEN, CDR2 SYDVKM. CDR3 protein: CASSPPGTGGDTQYF. The CDR3 DNA sequence: TGTGCCAGCAGTCCCCCCGGGACAGGGGGCGATACGCAGTATTTT.

V and J are TRBV24-1 and TRBJ2-1; 7 bases line up with TRBD1. In germline, CDR1 is KGHDR, CDR2 SFDVKD. V shed 4 bases, J shed 1 base, and the junction held 6 bases outside the gene matches. The CDR3 extends over 16 amino acids. The CDR3 DNA sequence: TGTGCCACCAGTGACCCACAGGGGAGATCCTACAATGAGCAGTTCTTC. It encodes CATSDPQGRSYNEQFF.

The chain combines TRBV5-1 with TRBJ2-7; 8 nucleotides align to TRBD2. The CDR3 runs to 13 residues. CDR1 and CDR2 from the germline V gene are SGHRS and YFSETQ. V lost 1 base, J lost 3 bases, and 0 bases stayed unmatched. CDR3 in DNA: TGCGCCAGCAGCTTGACTAGCGGCTACGAGCAGTACTTC. Amino acid sequence: CASSLTSGYEQYF.

The chain uses TRBV7-9 and TRBJ2-2; 8 bases fit TRBD2. The CDR3 is made up of 15 amino acids. V shed 4 bases and J 5 bases; nucleotides not matched to a gene: 6. From germline, CDR1 is SEHNR and CDR2 FQNEAQ (reference sequence). The CDR3 loop reads CASSSSGRGTGELFF. The CDR3 DNA follows: TGTGCCAGCAGCTCGAGCGGGAGAGGTACCGGGGAGCTGTTTTTT. The whole variable domain, filled in from reference TRBV7-9 and TRBJ2-2, reads DTGVSQNPRHKITKRGQNVTFRCDPISEHNRLYWYRQTLGQGPEFLTYFQNEAQLEKSRLLSDRFSAERPKGSFSTLEIQRTEQGDSAMYLCASSSSGRGTGELFFGEGSRLTVL.

The rearrangement links TRBV18 to TRBJ2-3; D perhaps matches TRBD2 (6 bases). V was trimmed by 3 bases and J by 2 bases, leaving 9 bases between them. Germline-derived CDR1 and CDR2 are KGHSH and LQKENI. The CDR3 loop spans 14 amino acids. CDR3 region: CASSPSGFTDTQYF. In DNA, the CDR3 is TGTGCCAGCTCACCTAGCGGTTTCACAGATACGCAGTATTTT.

The chain carries TRBV19 and TRBJ1-2; D is perhaps TRBD1 (5 bases). The CDR3 extends over 14 amino acids. The germline CDR1 and CDR2 sequences are LNHDA and SQIVND (reference sequence). V was cut by 8 bases and J by 5 bases, with 18 bases left in between. The CDR3: CASETTDSHYGYTF. DNA of the CDR3: TGTGCCAGTGAAACCACTGACAGTCATTATGGCTACACCTTC.

The genes are TRBV27 and TRBJ2-7, with 7 nucleotides matching TRBD1. The CDR3 loop spans 19 amino acids. The junction had 19 bases not matched to a gene; V was cut back by 3 bases and J by 2 bases. The germline CDR1 and CDR2 sequences are MNHEY and SMNVEV (reference sequence). CDR3 protein: CASSFMDRHRGKGTYEQYF. The CDR3 DNA follows: TGTGCCAGCAGTTTCATGGACCGTCACAGGGGCAAGGGTACCTACGAGCAGTACTTC.